The next 5 T cell receptor beta chains were all read from a single sample in a study of identifying expanded T cells in peripheral blood. Using immunoSEQ multiplex PCR, the repertoire was profiled, and TCRdb retains in-frame clones only, with some absent. The data hold roughly 100,000 clones, with approximately 90% observed a single time. The sequencing input was blood. These TCRs come from a person between 18 and 75 years old in good health.

The V gene is TRBV9, the J gene TRBJ2-2; D is possibly TRBD1 (5 bases). The CDR3 length is 15 residues. CDR1 SGDLS and CDR2 YYNGEE come from the germline V gene. V lost 1 base and J 4 bases, leaving 11 bases between the germline ends. This CDR3 reads CASSVKGLPTGELFF. Written as DNA, the CDR3 is TGTGCCAGCAGCGTAAAGGGGCTGCCCACCGGGGAGCTGTTTTTT.

The rearrangement links TRBV18 to TRBJ2-1; possibly TRBD1 for D (6 bases). The ends were cut back, 4 bases at V and 2 bases at J, with 12 bases in the middle. This CDR3 contains 15 residues. Per the germline V gene, CDR1 is KGHSH and CDR2 is LQKENI. In DNA, the CDR3 is TGTGCCAGCTCACAGGACAGATTAACCTACAATGAGCAGTTCTTC. It translates to CASSQDRLTYNEQFF.

J is TRBJ2-7 and V is TRBV5-1; 7 nucleotides agree with TRBD2. Germline V gene lookup returns CDR1 SGHRS and CDR2 YFSETQ. The CDR3 extends over 14 amino acids. V lost 0 bases to trimming and J lost 6 bases; unmatched junction nucleotides: 6. This CDR3 reads CASSLAGEGAEQYF. The CDR3 DNA reads as TGCGCCAGCAGCTTGGCCGGGGAGGGAGCCGAGCAGTACTTC.

The DNA for the CDR3 is TGTGCCAGCAGCCTACGCAATCAGCCCCAGCATTTT. Encoded protein: CASSLRNQPQHF. The gene calls are TRBV5-6 and TRBJ1-5; D is ambiguous. The CDR3 contains 12 residues. Germline V gene sequence: CDR1 SGHDT, CDR2 YYEEEE. Between the trimmed V and J ends, which lost 4 bases and 2 bases, there was a span of 4 bases.

The V and J genes are TRBV18 and TRBJ1-2, with D possibly TRBD1 on 6 matching bases. Germline-derived CDR1 and CDR2 are KGHSH and LQKENI. Between the trimmed V and J ends, which lost 3 bases and 8 bases, there was a span of 16 bases. The CDR3 extends over 14 amino acids. The CDR3 spells CASSPSRGGEGYTF. In nucleotides, the CDR3 is TGTGCCAGCTCACCCTCAAGGGGGGGAGAAGGCTACACCTTC.